This T cell receptor (beta chain) was retrieved from a study of shared clonotypes between healthy human individuals. Germline-derived CDR1 and CDR2 are MDHEN and SYDVKM. Between the trimmed V and J ends, which lost 3 bases and 5 bases, there was a span of 14 bases. This CDR3 is 14 amino acids long. Data came from immunoSEQ multiplex PCR; TCRdb stores just in-frame clones and leaves some out. The repertoire consists of about 490,000 clones, with about 72% occurring once and the leading ten covering 12%. This clone was observed once. V usage is TRBV28 and J usage is TRBJ2-7; TRBD2 might be the D (5 bases). The source of this sequence is a woman aged 40 to 49 in good health. Some clones in this sample may be carry-over from other donors' samples. The sample comprised PBMCs. The chain's CDR3 is CASSLGRLEDEQYF. In DNA, the CDR3 is TGTGCCAGCAGTTTGGGTAGGTTGGAGGACGAGCAGTACTTC.